Following are 22 T cell receptor beta chains from one sample sequenced in a study of blood T cell repertoires in COVID-19. Clones were sequenced by immunoSEQ multiplex PCR, and TCRdb holds only the in-frame ones, with some missing. The table lists 150,000 or so clones, roughly 85% of them singletons, with under 3% in the top ten. Sequencing used PBMCs or T cells enriched from blood (not recorded which). These receptors came from a woman between 50 and 59 years old who had recovered from COVID-19.

Written as DNA, the CDR3 is TGTGCCAGCAGCTTGCCAGGGCGGAACTATGGCTACACCTTC. Protein product: CASSLPGRNYGYTF. The chain combines TRBV5-4 with TRBJ1-2; TRBD1 is a possible D gene (5 bases). CDR3 length: 14 residues. Germline V lookup: CDR1 SGHNT, CDR2 YYREEE (reference sequence). V was clipped by 1 base and J by 2 bases, with 9 bases between them.

The chain joins TRBV19 to TRBJ2-3; 9 nucleotides agree with TRBD1. Germline-derived CDR1 and CDR2 are LNHDA and SQIVND (reference sequence). Unmatched junction bases numbered 5, after V lost 4 bases and J lost 6 bases. The length of the CDR3 is 14 residues. CDR3 sequence: CASSTGTGRDTQYF. The DNA of the CDR3 is TGTGCCAGTAGTACGGGGACAGGGAGGGATACGCAGTATTTT. The full variable domain, its missing parts supplied by reference TRBV19 and TRBJ2-3, is DGGITQSPKYLFRKEGQNVTLSCEQNLNHDAMYWYRQDPGQGLRLIYYSQIVNDFQKGDIAEGYSVSREKKESFPLTVTSAQKNPTAFYLCASSTGTGRDTQYFGPGTRLTVL.

This clone appeared a single time. The rearrangement joins TRBV30 to TRBJ2-7; D is uncertain. The V end lost 4 bases, the J end lost 3 bases, and 10 bases lay between the germline ends. CDR1 is GTSNPN, CDR2 SVGIG, per germline (reference sequence). CDR3 size: 12 residues. The DNA of the CDR3 is TGTGCCTGGACCGCAACGAGCTACGAGCAGTACTTC. This gives the protein CAWTATSYEQYF.

The V and J genes are TRBV7-2 and TRBJ2-7; TRBD2 matches 11 bases. V shed 6 bases and J 5 bases; nucleotides not matched to a gene: 6. Germline assignment: CDR1 SGHTA and CDR2 FQGNSA. The CDR3 is made up of 14 amino acids. The CDR3 spells CASSLAGGPHEQYF. CDR3 bases: TGTGCCAGCAGTCTAGCGGGGGGCCCTCACGAGCAGTACTTC. Filled out from reference TRBV7-2 and TRBJ2-7, the complete variable domain reads GAGVSQSPSNKVTEKGKDVELRCDPISGHTALYWYRQSLGQGLEFLIYFQGNSAPDKSGLPSDRFSAERTGGSVSTLTIQRTQQEDSAVYLCASSLAGGPHEQYFGPGTRLTVT.

The gene calls are TRBV6-5 and TRBJ2-7; maybe TRBD2 (6 bases). V lost 3 bases and J lost 3, with 15 bases in between. Germline V lookup: CDR1 MNHEY, CDR2 SVGAGI. The CDR3 runs 15 residues. CDR3: CASSYLRQGLYEQYF. In DNA, the CDR3 is TGTGCCAGCAGTTATCTCCGGCAGGGACTCTACGAGCAGTACTTC.

This rearrangement joins TRBV2 to TRBJ1-2; unclear D gene. The CDR3 has 14 residues. The germline gives CDR1 SNHLY, CDR2 FYNNEI. V lost 9 bases and J lost 7, with 21 bases in between. The CDR3 DNA reads TGTGCCAGTGGTCGAGAGGGCTCCCTCCTTGGCTACACCTTC. Translation: CASGREGSLLGYTF.

This sequence joins TRBV3-1 (or the pseudogene TRBV3-2) and TRBJ2-1; 8 bases are shared with TRBD2. V gave up 4 bases and J gave up 1 base; unmatched junction bases: 3. Germline V CDR1 and CDR2: LGHDT, YNNKEL (reference sequence). The CDR3 length is 15 residues. The CDR3 loop is CASSLAGGSYNEQFF. As DNA, the CDR3 is TGTGCCAGCAGCCTCGCGGGGGGTTCCTACAATGAGCAGTTCTTC.

J is TRBJ2-2 and V is TRBV30; 14 bases agree with TRBD2. Losses at the gene ends were 1 base for V and 3 bases for J; bases not matched to a gene: 4. The CDR3 sequence is 17 residues long. Germline V gene lookup returns CDR1 GTSNPN and CDR2 SVGIG (reference sequence). The CDR3 DNA is TGTGCCTGGAGTGATGGACTAGCGGGGGGTTACACCGGGGAGCTGTTTTTT. Amino acid sequence: CAWSDGLAGGYTGELFF.

The rearrangement joins TRBV5-6 to TRBJ1-1; 9 bases map to TRBD1. The CDR3 sequence is 13 residues long. Per the germline V gene, CDR1 is SGHDT and CDR2 is YYEEEE. Trimming took 3 bases from V and 4 from J; bases not matched to a gene: 1. The CDR3 sequence is CASSWDRATEAFF. Here the CDR3 DNA reads TGTGCCAGCAGCTGGGACAGGGCCACTGAAGCTTTCTTT.

The chain employs TRBV6-1 and TRBJ2-1, with TRBD2 identical over 10 bases. Germline values: CDR1 MNHNS, CDR2 SASEGT. V lost 1 base to trimming and J lost 7 bases; unmatched junction nucleotides: 4. This CDR3 is 15 amino acids long. In DNA, the CDR3 is TGTGCCAGCAGTGAAGGAGCGGGGGGGCTTAATGAGCAGTTCTTC. This gives the protein CASSEGAGGLNEQFF.

This rearrangement joins TRBV6-5 to TRBJ2-7; D perhaps matches TRBD2 (7 bases). The CDR3 is 14 residues long. Deletions cut 6 bases from V and 5 bases from J, with 17 bases between. The germline V gene encodes CDR1 MNHEY and CDR2 SVGAGI. The chain's CDR3 is CASRPPGGVDEQYF. The CDR3, as DNA: TGTGCCAGCAGGCCACCGGGGGGCGTCGACGAGCAGTACTTC.

The table lists this clone with a count of one. The V and J genes are TRBV7-9 and TRBJ2-1, with a weak D call TRBD2 (6 bases). With 5 bases removed from V and 9 bases from J, the gap between germline ends came to 20 bases. Looked up from germline, CDR1 is SEHNR and CDR2 is FQNEAQ (reference sequence). This CDR3 contains 15 residues. The CDR3 DNA reads TGTGCCAGCAGCCCCGGGAGCGGGTCGCAGTCTGAGCAGTTCTTC. It codes for CASSPGSGSQSEQFF. Full variable domain (outside the CDR3, taken from reference TRBV7-9 and TRBJ2-1): DTGVSQNPRHKITKRGQNVTFRCDPISEHNRLYWYRQTLGQGPEFLTYFQNEAQLEKSRLLSDRFSAERPKGSFSTLEIQRTEQGDSAMYLCASSPGSGSQSEQFFGPGTRLTVL.

This clone was recorded many times. This chain links TRBV19 with TRBJ1-1, with D perhaps matching TRBD1 (5 bases). The V end was cut by 5 bases, the J end by 7 bases, with 14 bases between. The germline V gene has CDR1 LNHDA and CDR2 SQIVND (reference sequence). This CDR3 comprises 13 residues. DNA for the CDR3: TGTGCCAGTAGTGTAACCGGGACTTATGAAGCTTTCTTT. Its protein is CASSVTGTYEAFF.

The CDR3 sequence is CASSRGRDEKLFF. CDR3 DNA sequence: TGTGCCAGCAGCAGGGGACGGGATGAAAAACTGTTTTTT. This chain joins TRBV6-5 and TRBJ1-4; a possible D gene is TRBD1 (6 bases). Germline lookup yields CDR1 MNHEY and CDR2 SVGAGI. The V gene lost 6 bases and the J gene lost 6 bases, with 11 bases spanning the gap. The CDR3 length is 13 residues.

The table lists this clone with many counts. The J gene is TRBJ1-1, the V gene TRBV6-5; D gene ambiguous. Germline assignment: CDR1 MNHEY and CDR2 SVGAGI. The CDR3 contains 14 residues. V was cut by 6 bases and J by 0 bases, with 11 bases left in between. The chain's CDR3 is CASRAGTMNTEAFF. The DNA of the CDR3 is TGTGCCAGCAGGGCCGGAACTATGAACACTGAAGCTTTCTTT.

The J gene is TRBJ1-1, the V gene TRBV27; TRBD1 agrees at 7 bases. The germline V gene encodes CDR1 MNHEY and CDR2 SMNVEV (reference sequence). CDR3 length equals 14 residues. V trimming: 5 bases; J trimming: 5 bases; junction bases outside the gene matches: 8. The CDR3 DNA is TGTGCCAGCAGTCCTAGGGGGCTAGGGACTGAAGCTTTCTTT. Its protein is CASSPRGLGTEAFF.

The rearrangement uses TRBV18 and TRBJ1-2; a possible D gene is TRBD1 (5 bases). Germline V gene data show CDR1 as KGHSH and CDR2 as LQKENI. The V end was cut by 6 bases, the J end by 2 bases, with 7 bases between. The CDR3 contains 12 residues. The CDR3 nucleotides are TGTGCCAGCTCGACAGAAAACTATGGCTACACCTTC. This translates into CASSTENYGYTF.

The gene calls are TRBV2 and TRBJ1-1; 9 bases fit TRBD1. CDR3 length equals 14 residues. Trimming at V came to 10 bases and at J to 3 bases, leaving 9 bases not matched to a gene. Germline V CDR1 and CDR2: SNHLY, FYNNEI. CDR3 DNA: TGTGCCACCCACCGGGACAGGGCCGACACTGAAGCTTTCTTT. Translated: CATHRDRADTEAFF.

This sequence joins TRBV9 and TRBJ2-7; 8 nucleotides match TRBD1. Germline V CDR1 and CDR2: SGDLS, YYNGEE. The CDR3 runs to 15 residues. J was trimmed by 0 bases and V by 4 bases; bases with no gene match: 6. The CDR3 DNA follows: TGTGCCAGCAGCCGGCAGGGGGCTCACTCCTACGAGCAGTACTTC. It specifies CASSRQGAHSYEQYF.

This chain links TRBV11-3 with TRBJ2-1, with 10 positions matching TRBD2. Germline V CDR1 and CDR2: SGHNT, YENEEA. J was trimmed by 11 bases and V by 5 bases; bases with no gene match: 15. The CDR3 has 16 residues. The CDR3 sequence: CASSPPGASGGPQQFF. The CDR3 nucleotides are TGTGCCAGCAGCCCCCCCGGGGCTAGCGGGGGTCCGCAGCAGTTCTTC.

The chain links TRBV7-8 to TRBJ1-5; weak D call: TRBD1 (5 bases). This CDR3 has 18 amino acids. The germline V gene has CDR1 SGHVS and CDR2 FQNEAQ. V lost 1 base and J lost 0, with 16 bases in between. For the CDR3, the DNA is TGTGCCAGCAGCTTAGTGCAGAAAGGGGAACATAGCAATCAGCCCCAGCATTTT. Translating it yields CASSLVQKGEHSNQPQHF.

The V gene is TRBV7-3, the J gene TRBJ2-1; no firm D call. V was cut by 5 bases and J by 4 bases, with 15 bases left in between. Germline assignment: CDR1 SGHTA and CDR2 FQGTGA. This CDR3 contains 15 residues. In nucleotides, the CDR3 is TGTGCCAGCAGCCCAGGAACGGTTGGGTACAATGAGCAGTTCTTC. Translated: CASSPGTVGYNEQFF.